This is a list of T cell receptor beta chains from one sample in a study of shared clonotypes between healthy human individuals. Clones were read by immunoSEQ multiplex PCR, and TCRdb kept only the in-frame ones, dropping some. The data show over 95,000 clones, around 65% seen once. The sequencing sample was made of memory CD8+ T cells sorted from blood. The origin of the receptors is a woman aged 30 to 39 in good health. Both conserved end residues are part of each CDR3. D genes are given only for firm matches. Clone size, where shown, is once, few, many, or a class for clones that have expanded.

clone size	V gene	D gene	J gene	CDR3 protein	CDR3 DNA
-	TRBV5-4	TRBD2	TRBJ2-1	CASSLVGSGMFEQFF	TGTGCCAGCAGCTTGGTCGGTAGCGGGATGTTTGAGCAGTTCTTC
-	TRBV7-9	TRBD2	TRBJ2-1	CASSLGLAGGNEQFF	TGTGCCAGCAGCTTGGGACTAGCGGGAGGCAATGAGCAGTTCTTC
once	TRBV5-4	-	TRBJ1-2	CASSLRRSYTF	TGTGCCAGCAGCTTGCGACGGAGCTACACCTTC
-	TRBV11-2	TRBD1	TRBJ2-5	CASSLGRTGGVSETQYF	TGTGCCAGCAGCTTAGGACGAACAGGGGGCGTCTCGGAGACCCAGTACTTC
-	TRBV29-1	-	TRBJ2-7	CSVGLKRYEQYF	TGCAGCGTTGGTCTCAAGAGATACGAGCAGTACTTC
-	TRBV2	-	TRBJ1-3	CASSVGTAGLLGGNTIYF	TGTGCCAGCAGTGTTGGGACGGCAGGGCTCCTCGGTGGAAACACCATATATTTT
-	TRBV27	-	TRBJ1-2	CASSLSHRDEYGYTF	TGTGCCAGCAGTTTATCGCACAGGGATGAATATGGCTACACCTTC
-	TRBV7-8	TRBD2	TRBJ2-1	CASSPASGVYNEQFF	TGTGCCAGCAGCCCCGCGAGCGGGGTATACAATGAGCAGTTCTTC
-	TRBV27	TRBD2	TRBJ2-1	CASSLGTSGSIYNEQFF	TGTGCCAGCAGTCTCGGGACTAGCGGGAGCATTTACAATGAGCAGTTCTTC
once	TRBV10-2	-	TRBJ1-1	CASSITQGSTEAFF	TGCGCCAGCAGTATAACCCAGGGCTCCACTGAAGCTTTCTTT
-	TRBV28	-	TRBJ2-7	CASSLILTGSYEQYF	TGTGCCAGCAGTTTGATTCTGACAGGTTCCTACGAGCAGTACTTC
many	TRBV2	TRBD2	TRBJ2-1	CAGRLAGETYNEQFF	TGTGCCGGCCGACTAGCGGGAGAAACCTACAATGAGCAGTTCTTC
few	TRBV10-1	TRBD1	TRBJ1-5	CASSGGEAGGTQPQHF	TGCGCCAGCAGTGGGGGAGAGGCAGGGGGGACTCAGCCCCAGCATTTT
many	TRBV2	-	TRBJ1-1	CASSYLEAFF	TGTGCCAGCAGCTACCTAGAAGCTTTCTTT
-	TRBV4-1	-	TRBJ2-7	CASSQVLGPYEQYF	TGCGCCAGCAGCCAAGTATTGGGTCCCTACGAGCAGTACTTC
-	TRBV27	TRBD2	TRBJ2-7	CASSPGLAGSYEQYF	TGTGCCAGCAGTCCCGGACTAGCGGGGTCCTACGAGCAGTACTTC
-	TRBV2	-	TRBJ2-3	CASSEVSEDTDTQYF	TGTGCCAGCAGTGAAGTGAGCGAGGACACAGATACGCAGTATTTT
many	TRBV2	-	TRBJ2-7	CASRNAEPYEQYF	TGTGCCAGCAGGAATGCGGAGCCCTACGAGCAGTACTTC
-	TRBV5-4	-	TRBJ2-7	CASSGPQPPYEQYF	TGTGCCAGCAGCGGACCCCAGCCCCCCTACGAGCAGTACTTC
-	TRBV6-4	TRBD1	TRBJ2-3	CASSDSVGGTGGTDTQYF	TGTGCCAGCAGTGACTCGGTCGGCGGGACAGGGGGCACAGATACGCAGTATTTT
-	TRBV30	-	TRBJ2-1	CAWSPPVGRWNEQFF	TGTGCCTGGAGTCCCCCCGTGGGCCGGTGGAATGAGCAGTTCTTC
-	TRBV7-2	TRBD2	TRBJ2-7	CASSPWTSGIYEQYF	TGTGCCAGCAGCCCCTGGACTAGCGGGATCTACGAGCAGTACTTC
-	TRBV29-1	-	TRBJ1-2	CSVVALHGYTF	TGCAGCGTAGTAGCTCTTCATGGCTACACCTTC
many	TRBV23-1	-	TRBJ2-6	CASRAGTGSGANVLTF	TGCGCCAGCAGAGCCGGGACTGGCTCTGGGGCCAACGTCCTGACTTTC
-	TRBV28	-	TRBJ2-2	CASSLRGTGELFF	TGTGCCAGCAGTTTAAGGGGAACCGGGGAGCTGTTTTTT
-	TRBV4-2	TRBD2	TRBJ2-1	CASSQDTTLTSGLYNEQFF	TGTGCCAGCAGCCAAGATACCACCTTGACTAGCGGATTATACAATGAGCAGTTCTTC
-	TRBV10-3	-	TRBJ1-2	CAISESEFDRFNYGYTF	TGTGCCATCAGTGAGTCTGAATTCGATAGGTTTAACTATGGCTACACCTTC
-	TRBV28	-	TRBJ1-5	CASSPMDRDLPQHF	TGTGCCAGCAGTCCTATGGACCGGGATCTACCCCAGCATTTT
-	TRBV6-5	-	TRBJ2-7	CASSVGTDSYEQYF	TGTGCCAGCAGTGTTGGGACTGACTCCTACGAGCAGTACTTC
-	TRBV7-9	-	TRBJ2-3	CASRAGYDSTDTQYF	TGTGCCAGCAGGGCGGGATACGATAGCACAGATACGCAGTATTTT
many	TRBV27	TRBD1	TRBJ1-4	CASRTGEVEKLFF	TGTGCCAGCAGGACAGGGGAGGTTGAAAAACTGTTTTTT
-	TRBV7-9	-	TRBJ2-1	CASSLGVNEQFF	TGTGCCAGCAGCCTTGGGGTAAATGAGCAGTTCTTC
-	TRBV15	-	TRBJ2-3	CATSKRIRTLPDTQYF	TGTGCCACCAGCAAGAGAATAAGGACTTTGCCAGATACGCAGTATTTT
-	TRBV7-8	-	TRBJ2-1	CASSIQVHLLTGSSYNEQFF	TGTGCCAGCAGCATACAAGTGCACCTCCTTACAGGGAGCTCCTACAATGAGCAGTTCTTC
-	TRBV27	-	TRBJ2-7	CASSPPRPEQYF	TGTGCCAGCAGCCCTCCCCGGCCCGAGCAGTACTTC
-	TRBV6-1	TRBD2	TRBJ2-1	CASSGLAGGNEQFF	TGTGCCAGCAGTGGACTAGCGGGAGGCAATGAGCAGTTCTTC
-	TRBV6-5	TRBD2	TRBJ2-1	CASSYSAGGPNEQFF	TGTGCCAGCAGTTACTCAGCGGGAGGGCCCAATGAGCAGTTCTTC
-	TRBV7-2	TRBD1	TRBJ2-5	CASSLTDRGIWFQETQYF	TGTGCCAGCAGCCTCACGGACAGGGGAATTTGGTTCCAAGAGACCCAGTACTTC
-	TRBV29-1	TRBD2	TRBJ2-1	CSPAKAGTSGADQGAYNEQFF	TGCAGCCCAGCTAAGGCGGGGACTAGCGGAGCAGATCAAGGAGCCTACAATGAGCAGTTCTTC
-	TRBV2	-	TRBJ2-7	CASIFLLEQYF	TGTGCCAGCATATTCCTTCTCGAGCAGTACTTC
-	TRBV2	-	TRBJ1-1	CASSEVLAFF	TGTGCCAGCAGTGAGGTTCTGGCTTTCTTT
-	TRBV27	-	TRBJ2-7	CASSRVQGLSYEQYF	TGTGCCAGCAGCCGGGTTCAGGGGTTATCCTACGAGCAGTACTTC
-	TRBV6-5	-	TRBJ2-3	CASRRAGADTQYF	TGTGCCAGCAGGAGGGCCGGGGCAGATACGCAGTATTTT
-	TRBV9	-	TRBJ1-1	CASRKEIEAFF	TGTGCCAGCAGAAAAGAGATTGAAGCTTTCTTT
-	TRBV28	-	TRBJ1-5	CASRQEYSNQPQHF	TGTGCCAGCAGACAGGAGTATAGCAATCAGCCCCAGCATTTT
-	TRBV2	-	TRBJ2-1	CASSGAVRAYNEQFF	TGTGCCAGCAGTGGCGCGGTCAGGGCCTACAATGAGCAGTTCTTC
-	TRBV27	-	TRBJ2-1	CASKDRSYNEQFF	TGTGCCAGCAAGGATCGCTCCTACAATGAGCAGTTCTTC
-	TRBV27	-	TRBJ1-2	CASSRDGPNYGYTF	TGTGCCAGCAGTCGGGACGGTCCTAACTATGGCTACACCTTC
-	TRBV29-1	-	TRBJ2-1	CSVESAHAYEQFF	TGCAGCGTTGAATCAGCTCACGCCTATGAGCAGTTCTTC
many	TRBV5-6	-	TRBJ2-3	CASSLNQGVTDTQYF	TGTGCCAGCAGCTTGAACCAGGGCGTAACAGATACGCAGTATTTT
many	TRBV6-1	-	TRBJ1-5	CASSEGPGSNQPQHF	TGTGCCAGCAGTGAAGGCCCGGGGAGCAATCAGCCCCAGCATTTT
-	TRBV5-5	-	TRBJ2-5	CASSLGWTDETQYF	TGTGCCAGCAGCTTGGGTTGGACAGATGAGACCCAGTACTTC
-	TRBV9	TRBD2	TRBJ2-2	CASSGHSGRNTGELFF	TGTGCCAGCAGCGGTCATAGCGGGAGAAACACCGGGGAGCTGTTTTTT
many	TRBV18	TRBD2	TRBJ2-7	CASSPSGSYEQYF	TGTGCCAGCTCACCTAGCGGGAGTTACGAGCAGTACTTC
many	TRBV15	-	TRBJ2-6	CATSRVAGSGANVLTF	TGTGCCACCAGCAGAGTTGCGGGCTCTGGGGCCAACGTCCTGACTTTC
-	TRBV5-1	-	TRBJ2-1	CASSLDSYSYNEQFF	TGCGCCAGCAGCTTGGACAGCTACTCCTACAATGAGCAGTTCTTC
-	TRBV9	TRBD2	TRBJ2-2	CASSLAGVPTGELFF	TGTGCCAGCAGCCTAGCGGGAGTTCCTACCGGGGAGCTGTTTTTT